In this sample, the clone carrying this T cell receptor beta chain turned up a few times. The data derive from a study of human T cells and chemical hapten exposure. Across the whole study: Upper-back patches of 0.01% DPC were read at 6 days. Cases of alopecia areata, totalis or universalis occurred in a predominantly female patient group.

Looked up from germline, CDR1 is SGHDT and CDR2 is YYEEEE. The V end was cut by 1 base, the J end by 3 bases, with 17 bases between. This CDR3 has 16 residues. The time point is: pre-sensitization, week 0. The treatment is: therapeutic diphenylcyclopropenone sensitization with weekly scalp DPC. The study's library attached unique molecular identifiers to single cDNA molecules. Via MiXCR, TCRdb re-called the RACE reads, giving one row per CDR3 protein. The sample contains 180,000 or so distinct CDR3 sequences, 25% to 30% of which appear only once. The gene calls are TRBV5-6 and TRBJ2-7; the D gene is possibly TRBD2 (5 bases). The sequences come from whole blood, collected in connection with sensitization to the hapten diphenylcyclopropenone (DPC). The sequence came from a woman in her thirties with alopecia areata. Some clones in this sample may be carry-over from other donors' samples. The CDR3 DNA reads TGTGCCAGCAGCTTGATTCAAGGTCAGCGGATCTACGAGCAGTACTTC. It specifies CASSLIQGQRIYEQYF.